A selection of T cell receptor beta chains follows, all from one sample in a study of shared clonotypes between healthy human individuals. Generated by immunoSEQ multiplex PCR, the TCRdb table keeps only in-frame clones and is missing some. The sample has about 2 million clones; about 95% are singletons. Specimen: naive CD8+ T cells sorted from blood. The receptors here all came from a man aged 18 to 29 in good health. Each CDR3 is given without its conserved first and last residue. D genes are given only for firm matches. Size values are once, few and many counts, or a class for expanded clones, and some rows have none.

d_gene: .; abundance: .; v_gene: TRBV15; len: 12; j_gene: TRBJ1-1; CDR3aa: ATSNLDGNTEAF
d_gene: TRBD2; abundance: .; v_gene: TRBV6-1; len: 10; j_gene: TRBJ2-2; CDR3aa: GSREWVGELF
d_gene: .; abundance: .; v_gene: TRBV12-5; len: 17; j_gene: TRBJ1-5; CDR3aa: ASAHLGAGAPYSNQPQH
d_gene: .; abundance: .; v_gene: TRBV9; len: 13; j_gene: TRBJ1-4; CDR3aa: ASSVGGHTNEKLF
d_gene: .; abundance: .; v_gene: TRBV6-1; len: 11; j_gene: TRBJ2-7; CDR3aa: ASSERASYEQY
d_gene: .; abundance: once; v_gene: TRBV10-2; len: 11; j_gene: TRBJ2-7; CDR3aa: ASSDSGVYEQY
d_gene: .; abundance: .; v_gene: TRBV4-1; len: 12; j_gene: TRBJ2-7; CDR3aa: ASSQGKGTLEQY
d_gene: .; abundance: .; v_gene: TRBV6-1; len: 11; j_gene: TRBJ2-7; CDR3aa: ASTVDSSYEQY
d_gene: TRBD1; abundance: .; v_gene: TRBV30; len: 15; j_gene: TRBJ1-1; CDR3aa: AWSAWDREIGNTEAF
d_gene: .; abundance: .; v_gene: TRBV4-3; len: 13; j_gene: TRBJ1-5; CDR3aa: ASSQVFGPDQPQH
d_gene: TRBD1; abundance: .; v_gene: TRBV5-5; len: 15; j_gene: TRBJ2-7; CDR3aa: ASSSLSRDSDLYEQY
d_gene: TRBD1; abundance: .; v_gene: TRBV7-9; len: 14; j_gene: TRBJ2-5; CDR3aa: ASSPPRGTGPETQY
d_gene: TRBD2; abundance: .; v_gene: TRBV7-9; len: 13; j_gene: TRBJ2-1; CDR3aa: ASSLAGGTYNEQF
d_gene: .; abundance: once; v_gene: TRBV4-1; len: 16; j_gene: TRBJ2-3; CDR3aa: ASSQDPRVELYTDTQY
d_gene: .; abundance: .; v_gene: TRBV6-1; len: 12; j_gene: TRBJ2-1; CDR3aa: ASSAAGPSIEQF
d_gene: .; abundance: .; v_gene: TRBV6-5; len: 11; j_gene: TRBJ1-5; CDR3aa: ASSYSGDQPQH
d_gene: TRBD1; abundance: .; v_gene: TRBV29-1; len: 13; j_gene: TRBJ2-7; CDR3aa: SVEDPTGVSYEQY
d_gene: TRBD1; abundance: .; v_gene: TRBV9; len: 13; j_gene: TRBJ2-7; CDR3aa: ASSPRGSVSYEQY
d_gene: .; abundance: .; v_gene: TRBV5-5; len: 10; j_gene: TRBJ2-1; CDR3aa: ASSYPYNEQF
d_gene: .; abundance: .; v_gene: TRBV29-1; len: 11; j_gene: TRBJ2-7; CDR3aa: SVVVPGASNLL
d_gene: .; abundance: .; v_gene: TRBV7-2; len: 10; j_gene: TRBJ2-5; CDR3aa: ANSPGTTGQY
d_gene: .; abundance: few; v_gene: TRBV2; len: 13; j_gene: TRBJ1-5; CDR3aa: ASSAGDISNQPQH
d_gene: .; abundance: .; v_gene: TRBV11-2; len: 12; j_gene: TRBJ2-7; CDR3aa: ASSFGTAVWEQY
d_gene: .; abundance: .; v_gene: TRBV13; len: 14; j_gene: TRBJ2-3; CDR3aa: ASSFPQGISTDTQY
d_gene: TRBD1; abundance: .; v_gene: TRBV13; len: 11; j_gene: TRBJ2-1; CDR3aa: ASSFDRGLEQF
d_gene: .; abundance: .; v_gene: TRBV6-6; len: 14; j_gene: TRBJ1-5; CDR3aa: ASSDFGFGGNQPQH
d_gene: .; abundance: .; v_gene: TRBV27; len: 11; j_gene: TRBJ2-7; CDR3aa: ASSFLGGYEQY
d_gene: TRBD2; abundance: .; v_gene: TRBV7-9; len: 14; j_gene: TRBJ2-1; CDR3aa: ASSSGLAIWTNEQF